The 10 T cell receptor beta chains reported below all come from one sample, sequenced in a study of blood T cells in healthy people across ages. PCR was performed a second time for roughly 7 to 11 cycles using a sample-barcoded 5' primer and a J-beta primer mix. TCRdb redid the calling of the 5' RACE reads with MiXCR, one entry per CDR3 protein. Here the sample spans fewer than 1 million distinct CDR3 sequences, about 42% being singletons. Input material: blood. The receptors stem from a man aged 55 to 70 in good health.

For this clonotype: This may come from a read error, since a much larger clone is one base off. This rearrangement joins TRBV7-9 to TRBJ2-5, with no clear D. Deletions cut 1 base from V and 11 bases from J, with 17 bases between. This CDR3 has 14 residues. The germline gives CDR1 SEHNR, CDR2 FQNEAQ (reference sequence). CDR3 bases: TGTGCCAGCAGCTTAGATAGGGTACCCTACGGGCAGTACTTC. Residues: CASSLDRVPYGQYF.

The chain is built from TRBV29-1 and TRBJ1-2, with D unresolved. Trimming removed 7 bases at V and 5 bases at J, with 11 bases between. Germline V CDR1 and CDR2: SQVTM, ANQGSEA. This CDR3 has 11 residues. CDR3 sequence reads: CSAEPVYGYTF. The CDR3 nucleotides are TGCAGCGCGGAACCGGTATATGGCTACACCTTC.

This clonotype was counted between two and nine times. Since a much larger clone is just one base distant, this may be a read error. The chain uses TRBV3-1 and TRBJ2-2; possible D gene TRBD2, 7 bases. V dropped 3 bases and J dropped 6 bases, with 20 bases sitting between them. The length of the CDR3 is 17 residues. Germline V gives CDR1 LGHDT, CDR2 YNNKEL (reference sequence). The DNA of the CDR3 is TGTGCCAGCAGCCAGACACAGGGAGGGATTAAAGCCGGGGAGCTGTTTTTT. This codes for CASSQTQGGIKAGELFF.

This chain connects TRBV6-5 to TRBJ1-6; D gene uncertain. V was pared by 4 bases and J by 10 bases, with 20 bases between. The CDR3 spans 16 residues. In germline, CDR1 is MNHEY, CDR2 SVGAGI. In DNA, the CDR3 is TGTGCCAGCAGTTCAACCGTAAAGGGTCTCCGGTCACCCCTCCACTTT. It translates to CASSSTVKGLRSPLHF.

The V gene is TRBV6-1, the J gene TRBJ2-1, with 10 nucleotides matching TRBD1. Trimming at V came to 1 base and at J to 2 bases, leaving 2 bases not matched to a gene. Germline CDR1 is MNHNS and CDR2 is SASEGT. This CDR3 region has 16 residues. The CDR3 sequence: CASSEVGTGAYNEQFF. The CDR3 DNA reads TGTGCCAGCAGTGAAGTGGGGACAGGGGCCTACAATGAGCAGTTCTTC.

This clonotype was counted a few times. DNA for the CDR3: TGTGCCAGCAGCCATAGGAGCCGGAGCGGCTCCTACGAGCAGTACTTC. Protein: CASSHRSRSGSYEQYF. The rearrangement uses TRBV3-1 and TRBJ2-7; a possible D gene is TRBD2 (5 bases). Between the trimmed V and J ends, which lost 3 bases and 0 bases, there was a span of 15 bases. Germline V lookup: CDR1 LGHDT, CDR2 YNNKEL (reference sequence). The CDR3 is 16 amino acids.

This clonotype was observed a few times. The CDR3 protein is CASSRGVSTEAFF. CDR3 DNA: TGCGCCAGCAGCCGGGGAGTTAGTACTGAAGCTTTCTTT. The chain couples TRBV4-1 to TRBJ1-1; unclear D gene. V was cut by 4 bases and J by 5 bases, with 11 bases left in between. Germline CDR1 reads MGHRA; CDR2 reads YSYEKL. The CDR3 has 13 residues.

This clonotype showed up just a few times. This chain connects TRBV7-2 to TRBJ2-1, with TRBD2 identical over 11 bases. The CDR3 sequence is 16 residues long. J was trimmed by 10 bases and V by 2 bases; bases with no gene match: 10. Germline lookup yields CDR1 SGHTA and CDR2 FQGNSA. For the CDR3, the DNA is TGTGCCAGCAGCTTATCGGGTAGCGGGGGGGCCCAAGAGCAGTTCTTC. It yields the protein CASSLSGSGGAQEQFF.

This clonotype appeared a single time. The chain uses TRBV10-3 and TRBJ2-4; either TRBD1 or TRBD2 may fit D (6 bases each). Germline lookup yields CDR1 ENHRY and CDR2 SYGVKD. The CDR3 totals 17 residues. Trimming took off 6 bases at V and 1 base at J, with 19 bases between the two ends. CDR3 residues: CAIREATGGGAKNIQYF. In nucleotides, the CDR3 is TGTGCCATCAGAGAAGCGACAGGCGGAGGGGCCAAAAACATTCAGTACTTC.

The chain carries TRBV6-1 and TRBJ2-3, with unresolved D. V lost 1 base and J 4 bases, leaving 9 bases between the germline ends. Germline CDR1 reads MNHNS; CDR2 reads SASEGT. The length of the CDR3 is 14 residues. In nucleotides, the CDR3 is TGTGCCAGCAGTGAAGGGGTGGACCCAGATACGCAGTATTTT. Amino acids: CASSEGVDPDTQYF.